This T cell receptor (beta chain) was documented in a study of blood T cell repertoires in COVID-19. Study-wide context: Italy, Spain and the United States were the sources of the convalescent and acute COVID-19 samples. PBMCs, B-cell-depleted T cells, or T cells were the source of the cDNA or gDNA that made up the material.

CDR1 SNHLY and CDR2 FYNNEI come from the germline V gene. This CDR3 spans 15 amino acids. J was trimmed by 7 bases and V by 6 bases; bases with no gene match: 12. Clones were read by immunoSEQ multiplex PCR, and TCRdb kept only the in-frame ones, dropping some. The sample records under 200,000 clones, about 85% being singletons. The rearrangement joins TRBV2 to TRBJ1-3; TRBD1 agrees at 7 bases. This sequence was found in a woman at least 80 years old with acute or convalescent COVID-19. Sequenced sample: peripheral blood. The CDR3 sequence: CASSVRGNERNTIYF. The DNA for the CDR3 is TGTGCCAGCAGCGTCAGGGGGAACGAACGGAACACCATATATTTT. Filled out from reference TRBV2 and TRBJ1-3, the complete variable domain reads EPEVTQTPSHQVTQMGQEVILRCVPISNHLYFYWYRQILGQKVEFLVSFYNNEISEKSEIFDDQFSVERPDGSNFTLKIRSTKLEDSAMYFCASSVRGNERNTIYFGEGSWLTVV.